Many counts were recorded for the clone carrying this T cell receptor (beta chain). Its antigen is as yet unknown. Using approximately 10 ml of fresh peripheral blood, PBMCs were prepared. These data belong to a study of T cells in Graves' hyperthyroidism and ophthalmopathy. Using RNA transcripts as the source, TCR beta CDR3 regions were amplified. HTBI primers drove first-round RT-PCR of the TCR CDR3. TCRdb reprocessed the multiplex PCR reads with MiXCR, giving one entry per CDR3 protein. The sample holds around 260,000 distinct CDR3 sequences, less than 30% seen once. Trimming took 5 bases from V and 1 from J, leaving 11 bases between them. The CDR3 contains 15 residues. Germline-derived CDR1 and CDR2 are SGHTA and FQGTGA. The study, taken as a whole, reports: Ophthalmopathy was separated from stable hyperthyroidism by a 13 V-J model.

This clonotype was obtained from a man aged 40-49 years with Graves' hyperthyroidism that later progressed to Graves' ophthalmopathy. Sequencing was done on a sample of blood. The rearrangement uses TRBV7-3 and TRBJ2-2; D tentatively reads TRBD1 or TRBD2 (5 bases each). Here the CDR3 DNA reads TGTGCCAGCAGCCTGGGGACGGTGAACACCGGGGAGCTGTTTTTT. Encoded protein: CASSLGTVNTGELFF.